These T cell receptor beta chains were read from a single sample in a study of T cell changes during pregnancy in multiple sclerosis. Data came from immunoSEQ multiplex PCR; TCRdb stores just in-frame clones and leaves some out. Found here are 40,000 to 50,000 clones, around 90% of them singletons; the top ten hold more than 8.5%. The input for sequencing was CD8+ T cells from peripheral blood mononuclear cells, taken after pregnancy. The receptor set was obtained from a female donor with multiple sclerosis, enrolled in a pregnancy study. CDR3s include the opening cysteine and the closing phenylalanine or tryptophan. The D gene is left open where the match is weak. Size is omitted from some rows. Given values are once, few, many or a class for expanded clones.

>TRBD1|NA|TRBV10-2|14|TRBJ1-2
TGCGCCAGCAGTGACCGGACAGGGGCGTATGGCTACACCTTC
CASSDRTGAYGYTF
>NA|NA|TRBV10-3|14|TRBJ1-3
TGTGCCATCAGTGATCCAGGGGATGGAAACACCATATATTTT
CAISDPGDGNTIYF
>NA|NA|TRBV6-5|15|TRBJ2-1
TGTGCCAGCAGTTGGATCCCAGGGTCCTACAATGAGCAGTTCTTC
CASSWIPGSYNEQFF
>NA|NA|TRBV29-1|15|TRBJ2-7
TGCAGCGTAAAACAGGGCTCGGGCTTCCCTTACGAGCAGTACTTC
CSVKQGSGFPYEQYF
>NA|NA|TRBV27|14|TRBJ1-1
TGTGCCAGCAGCTACTCCGCCCCGAACACTGAAGCTTTCTTT
CASSYSAPNTEAFF
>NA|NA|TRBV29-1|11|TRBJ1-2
TGCAGCCTCCAGAGGCCCCCGGGCTACACCTTC
CSLQRPPGYTF
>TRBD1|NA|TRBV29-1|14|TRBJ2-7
TGCAGCGTTGAGGTGCGGACAGGCTCCTACGAGCAGTACTTC
CSVEVRTGSYEQYF
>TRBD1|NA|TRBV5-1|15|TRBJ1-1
TGCGCCAGCAGCTTGTCGCAGGGGGCAGTCACTGAAGCTTTCTTT
CASSLSQGAVTEAFF
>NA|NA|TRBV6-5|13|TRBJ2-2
TGTGCCAGCAGTTGGGGACATCCCGGGGAGCTGTTTTTT
CASSWGHPGELFF
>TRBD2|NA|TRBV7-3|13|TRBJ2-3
TGTGCCAGCGGGGGAGGGGTTGAAGATACGCAGTATTTT
CASGGGVEDTQYF
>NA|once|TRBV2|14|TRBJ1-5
TGTGCCAGCAGTGGGGGGCGGAGCAATCAGCCCCAGCATTTT
CASSGGRSNQPQHF